The present entry profiles one T cell receptor beta chain with its context. The data derive from a study of technical replicates of blood from a handful of donors. Clones were sequenced by immunoSEQ multiplex PCR, and TCRdb holds only the in-frame ones, with some missing. Among around 13,000 clones, roughly 94% were seen once, and the ten largest hold 6% to 9.5%. The sequence was collected from a human donor in good health. Material for sequencing was PBMCs.

The CDR3 DNA follows: TGTGCCAGCAGCTCGAATAGCGGGAGGGCCCCAGAGACCCAGTACTTC. Its translation is CASSSNSGRAPETQYF. V and J are TRBV7-9 and TRBJ2-5, with 11 bases that match TRBD2. The CDR3 is 16 amino acids. V was clipped by 4 bases and J by 4 bases; unmatched bases: 8. CDR1 and CDR2 from the germline V gene are SEHNR and FQNEAQ (reference sequence).